The sequence of this T cell receptor beta chain was determined in a study of blood T cell repertoires in COVID-19. Study as a whole: Acute-phase and convalescent COVID-19 samples originated in the United States, Italy and Spain. The cDNA or gDNA used as material had been derived from T cells, B-cell-depleted T cells, or PBMCs.

In the original processing: Reference gene primer amplification in the assay estimated nucleated cell counts. Profiling relied on immunoSEQ multiplex PCR, and the TCRdb table lists in-frame clones only, not all of them. Clone size and V and J calls were adopted from that table, with D and trimming inferred from the DNA. The profile shows about 160,000 clones, approximately 84% of them singletons. This receptor was obtained from a woman aged 80 or older with acute or convalescent COVID-19. Sequencing input: peripheral blood.

The DNA of the CDR3 is TGTGCCAGCAGCCCGTTGAGCACCGGGGAGCTGTTTTTT. Translated: CASSPLSTGELFF. The genes are TRBV5-6 and TRBJ2-2; D is unclear. Trimming pared 4 bases from V and 4 bases from J, leaving 8 bases between. This CDR3 has 13 residues. Per the germline V gene, CDR1 is SGHDT and CDR2 is YYEEEE.